The next 4 T cell receptor beta chains were all read from a single sample in a study of blood T cells in healthy people across ages. A second PCR of roughly 7 to 11 cycles used a sample-barcoded 5' primer and a J-beta primer mix. TCRdb called the 5' RACE reads again in MiXCR, with one record for every CDR3 protein. This sample has about 770,000 distinct CDR3 sequences, with more than 40% found just once. The sequenced sample consisted of blood. All receptors derive from a man in his sixties in good health.

The rearrangement uses TRBV18 and TRBJ2-3; 9 bases map to TRBD2. The germline CDR1 and CDR2 sequences are KGHSH and LQKENI. J lost 6 bases, V lost 1 base, and 2 bases had no gene match. The CDR3 loop spans 14 amino acids. CDR3 nucleotides: TGTGCCAGCTCACCACTCGGACTAGCGGATACGCAGTATTTT. Translating it yields CASSPLGLADTQYF.

This clonotype was seen more than once but under ten times. V is TRBV10-3 and J is TRBJ1-4; tentatively, D is TRBD1 (5 bases). V was clipped by 1 base and J by 5 bases, with 11 bases between them. This CDR3 contains 15 residues. Looked up from germline, CDR1 is ENHRY and CDR2 is SYGVKD. CDR3 residues: CAISEWGTANEKLFF. CDR3 nucleotides: TGTGCCATCAGTGAGTGGGGGACGGCGAATGAAAAACTGTTTTTT.

The chain carries TRBV7-2 and TRBJ2-7; TRBD1 might be the D (6 bases). With 7 bases removed from V and 4 bases from J, the gap between germline ends came to 20 bases. Looked up from germline, CDR1 is SGHTA and CDR2 is FQGNSA. The CDR3 length is 15 residues. DNA of the CDR3: TGTGCCAGCACCAGAACAGGGAACCCCTCTTACGAGCAGTACTTC. Amino acids: CASTRTGNPSYEQYF.

This chain joins TRBV19 and TRBJ1-6; possibly TRBD1 for D (5 bases). The CDR3 length is 15 residues. The ends were cut back, 4 bases at V and 9 bases at J, with 16 bases in the middle. Germline assignment: CDR1 LNHDA and CDR2 SQIVND (reference sequence). CDR3 region: CASSTDGGLSSPLHF. CDR3 in DNA: TGTGCCAGTAGTACCGACGGGGGACTCTCTTCACCCCTCCACTTT.